A single T cell receptor beta chain is shown here with its context. The target antigen is unknown. The sample originates from a study of CD8+ T cells in alopecia areata. In the study overall: Treated individuals took tofacitinib by mouth, 5 to 10 mg twice daily.

Treatment of the sample: oral pan-JAK inhibitor, 5-10 mg twice daily. V dropped 0 bases and J dropped 4 bases, with 7 bases sitting between them. The germline V gene has CDR1 LNHNV and CDR2 YYDKDF (reference sequence). The CDR3 covers 14 residues. Broader study findings: Among the top 100, expanded CD8+ clones, as well as scalp clonality, were significantly decreased by tofacitinib.

cDNA prepared by RNA extraction and subsequent reverse transcription served as the template for sequencing. Data came from immunoSEQ multiplex PCR; TCRdb stores just in-frame clones and leaves some out. The table has around 100,000 clones, roughly 55% seen once. The chain combines TRBV15 with TRBJ1-5; D is ambiguous. The source material was CD8+ T cells sorted from blood, sampled at week 24, from a patient treated with tofacitinib. This receptor was taken from a human donor with alopecia areata. The CDR3 DNA sequence: TGTGCCACCAGCAGAGATCACTGGAATCAGCCCCAGCATTTT. Protein: CATSRDHWNQPQHF.